This record concerns one TCR beta chain sequence. Its antigen is as yet unknown. Germline loops: CDR1 MGHRA, CDR2 YSYEKL. The V end lost 0 bases, the J end lost 1 base, and 21 bases lay between the germline ends. The CDR3 sequence is 20 residues long. Study conclusions and caveats: The larger cohort examined one V-J beta rearrangement, not whole repertoires.

Semi-nested PCR with Nested Universal Primer A followed constant-region reverse priming of full-length variable regions. Each CDR3 protein is one row after TCRdb ran MiXCR on the 5' RACE reads. The sample yields about 5,700 distinct CDR3 sequences, around a third seen once. The V call is TRBV4-1, the J call TRBJ2-2, with D perhaps matching TRBD1 (6 bases). The clonotype comes from a female donor with breast cancer. Sequencing was performed on naive CD4+ T cells sorted from a lymph node. This sample's subset: naive CD4+ T cells, CD4+CD45RA+CD25-. The CDR3 loop is CASSQEGLKATGKNTGELFF. CDR3 nucleotide sequence: TGCGCCAGCAGCCAAGAGGGTCTAAAAGCGACAGGAAAGAACACCGGGGAGCTGTTTTTT.